This is a list of T cell receptor beta chains from one sample in a study of T cell responses to AZD1222 COVID-19 vaccine. Generated by immunoSEQ multiplex PCR, the TCRdb table keeps only in-frame clones and is missing some. The data hold 83,000 or so clones, with 88% observed a single time. The sample in question was peripheral blood, obtained 28 days after the second AZD1222 dose. These receptors came from an adult who received the AZD1222 COVID-19 vaccine. The CDR3 runs from the conserved cysteine through the conserved F or W. D genes are given only for firm matches. A clone size is listed for some rows: how often the clone was seen (once, few, many), or a class if it is expanded.

>TRBV3-1/TRBV3-2|.|TRBJ2-1|.
CASSQIRGPVLDEQFF
TGTGCCAGCAGCCAGATTCGGGGGCCCGTACTCGATGAGCAGTTCTTC
>TRBV7-9|.|TRBJ2-3|.
CASNLLRTASTDTQYF
TGTGCCAGCAACCTTCTCCGGACAGCTAGCACAGATACGCAGTATTTT
>TRBV20-1|.|TRBJ1-5|.
CSASSREQGGQPQHF
TGCAGTGCTAGTAGTCGGGAACAGGGCGGGCAGCCCCAGCATTTT
>TRBV6-1|.|TRBJ1-2|TRBD1
CASSERTGGGNGYTF
TGTGCCAGCAGTGAAAGAACAGGGGGAGGAAATGGCTACACCTTC
>TRBV15|.|TRBJ1-4|.
CATSRGASNEKLFF
TGTGCCACCAGCAGGGGGGCGTCTAATGAAAAACTGTTTTTT
>TRBV2|.|TRBJ1-1|.
CASKMGPGINEAFF
TGTGCCAGCAAGATGGGACCGGGGATAAATGAAGCTTTCTTT
>TRBV5-1|once|TRBJ2-5|TRBD1
CASSLRQGLQETQYF
TGCGCCAGCAGCCTCCGACAGGGCCTCCAAGAGACCCAGTACTTC
>TRBV4-3|.|TRBJ2-2|TRBD2
CASSLGLAGGRGTGELFF
TGCGCCAGCAGCCTAGGACTAGCGGGAGGACGGGGCACCGGGGAGCTGTTTTTT
>TRBV18|.|TRBJ2-7|.
CASSPTSIREQYF
TGTGCCAGCTCTCCGACTAGTATCCGTGAGCAGTACTTC
>TRBV10-1|.|TRBJ2-5|TRBD2
CASSEWTSGKETQYF
TGCGCCAGCAGTGAATGGACTAGCGGAAAAGAGACCCAGTACTTC
>TRBV5-5|once|TRBJ1-2|.
CASSTGTQANYGYTF
TGTGCCAGCAGCACAGGGACCCAGGCCAACTATGGCTACACCTTC
>TRBV11-2|.|TRBJ2-5|.
CASSLVRGQETQYF
TGTGCCAGCAGCTTAGTCCGGGGCCAAGAGACCCAGTACTTC
>TRBV6-5|.|TRBJ1-4|TRBD1
CASRSGTVNEKLFF
TGTGCCAGCAGATCCGGGACAGTAAATGAAAAACTGTTTTTT
>TRBV18|once|TRBJ1-1|.
CASSPRGHPEAFF
TGTGCCAGCTCACCACGAGGTCATCCTGAAGCTTTCTTT
>TRBV6-5|.|TRBJ1-3|.
CASSYWTASSGNTIYF
TGTGCCAGCAGTTACTGGACGGCGAGCTCTGGAAACACCATATATTTT
>TRBV5-1|once|TRBJ2-5|.
CASSLGNAETQYF
TGCGCCAGCAGCTTGGGAAACGCGGAGACCCAGTACTTC
>TRBV6-4|.|TRBJ2-1|TRBD1
CASSYGQGAYNEQFF
TGTGCCAGCAGTTACGGACAGGGGGCCTACAATGAGCAGTTCTTC
>TRBV11-3|.|TRBJ1-2|.
CASSRSGGSGYTF
TGTGCCAGCAGTCGTAGCGGAGGGAGCGGCTACACCTTC
>TRBV29-1|.|TRBJ2-7|TRBD1
CSVGETGVIYEQYF
TGCAGCGTTGGTGAGACAGGGGTTATCTACGAGCAGTACTTC
>TRBV7-9|.|TRBJ1-4|TRBD1
CASSLAGTGWEKLFF
TGTGCCAGCAGCTTAGCCGGGACAGGGTGGGAAAAACTGTTTTTT
>TRBV7-8|.|TRBJ1-3|TRBD1
CASSLLGTGYSGNTIYF
TGTGCCAGCAGCTTACTAGGGACAGGCTACTCTGGAAACACCATATATTTT
>TRBV27|few|TRBJ1-1|.
CASSPLREGTEAFF
TGTGCCAGCAGTCCTCTCAGGGAGGGCACTGAAGCTTTCTTT
>TRBV6-1|.|TRBJ1-6|.
CASSESSALYNSPLHF
TGTGCCAGCAGTGAATCCAGTGCTCTTTATAATTCACCCCTCCACTTT
>TRBV24-1|.|TRBJ2-1|TRBD2
CATSDPPSGSYEQFF
TGTGCCACCAGTGATCCCCCTAGCGGGAGCTATGAGCAGTTCTTC